This is a list of T cell receptor beta chains from one sample in a study of blood T cell repertoires in COVID-19. TCRdb keeps only in-frame clones here, not all; method: immunoSEQ multiplex PCR. The data show roughly 310,000 clones, 89% seen once. Sequences were obtained from PBMCs or T cells enriched from blood (not recorded which). The receptors originated from a woman aged 40-49 years who had recovered from COVID-19. Both conserved end residues are part of each CDR3. A D gene is named only where the DNA matches it firmly. Clone size is not always given. Where it is, it says once, few, many or a class for expanded clones.

V,D,size,J,CDR3,DNA
TRBV15,TRBD1,-,TRBJ1-5,CATSRDWGTAKRPQHF,TGTGCCACCAGCAGAGATTGGGGGACAGCCAAAAGGCCCCAGCATTTT
TRBV15,-,-,TRBJ2-1,CATSRQDGLRDYNEQFF,TGTGCCACCAGCAGACAGGATGGACTTCGGGATTACAATGAGCAGTTCTTC
TRBV28,TRBD2,-,TRBJ2-3,CASSPPLGLGDTQYF,TGTGCCAGCAGTCCTCCCCTCGGACTAGGGGATACGCAGTATTTT
TRBV18,TRBD2,-,TRBJ2-1,CASSTGRMMGLAGKDEQFF,TGTGCCAGCTCAACCGGACGGATGATGGGACTAGCGGGAAAGGATGAGCAGTTCTTC
TRBV7-9,-,-,TRBJ2-7,CASSLGDTLFEQYF,TGTGCCAGCAGCTTAGGAGACACGCTCTTCGAGCAGTACTTC
TRBV5-4,TRBD1,once,TRBJ1-6,CASSFRTGSSYNSPLHF,TGTGCCAGCAGCTTCAGGACAGGGAGCTCCTATAATTCACCCCTCCACTTT
TRBV28,TRBD1,-,TRBJ2-5,CASSSTGAGETQYF,TGTGCCAGCAGTTCTACAGGGGCCGGGGAGACCCAGTACTTC
TRBV7-2,TRBD2,-,TRBJ2-7,CASSSGLAGVRYF,TGTGCCAGCAGCTCCGGACTAGCGGGAGTTCGGTACTTC
TRBV27,-,-,TRBJ1-6,CASSLAWDGLNSPLHF,TGTGCCAGCAGTTTAGCCTGGGACGGACTAAATTCACCCCTCCACTTT
TRBV28,-,-,TRBJ1-2,CASSRRDSYGYTF,TGTGCCAGCAGTCGCCGGGACTCCTATGGCTACACCTTC